This T cell receptor (beta chain) was sequenced in a study of human T cells and chemical hapten exposure. Study overall: Patients, predominantly female, presented with alopecia areata, totalis or universalis. Slight differences in pooled library volume were the main source of varying TCR yields across samples.

Time point indicated: pre-sensitization, week 0. As to treatment: therapeutic diphenylcyclopropenone sensitization with weekly scalp DPC. Unfractionated whole blood served as the source for total RNA extraction. Phlebotomy was performed prior to application of every patch test. In its sample, this clonotype was seen a few times. Its antigen remains unknown. TCRdb itself ran the RACE reads through MiXCR, one entry per CDR3 protein. The sample yields tens of thousands of distinct CDR3 sequences, 9.5% to 10% seen once. Study-wide results and caveats: Relative to control repertoires, expanded TCRs gave rise to significantly more large CDR3 similarity clusters.

The CDR3 runs 16 residues. The trim removed 3 bases at V and 6 bases at J, leaving 15 bases unmatched. CDR1 and CDR2 from the germline V gene are SGHRS and YFSETQ. The receptor's source is a woman in her twenties or thirties with alopecia areata. Some clones in this sample may be carry-over from other donors' samples. The source was whole blood, collected in connection with sensitization to the hapten diphenylcyclopropenone (DPC). The chain recombines TRBV5-1 with TRBJ2-7; TRBD1 agrees at 7 bases. CDR3 protein: CASSSQTGTVCSEQYF. CDR3 nucleotide sequence: TGCGCCAGCAGCTCTCAGACCGGGACAGTATGCTCCGAGCAGTACTTC. The whole variable domain, remainder taken from reference TRBV5-1 and TRBJ2-7, is KAGVTQTPRYLIKTRGQQVTLSCSPISGHRSVSWYQQTPGQGLQFLFEYFSETQRNKGNFPGRFSGRQFSNSRSEMNVSTLELGDSALYLCASSSQTGTVCSEQYFGPGTRLTVT.